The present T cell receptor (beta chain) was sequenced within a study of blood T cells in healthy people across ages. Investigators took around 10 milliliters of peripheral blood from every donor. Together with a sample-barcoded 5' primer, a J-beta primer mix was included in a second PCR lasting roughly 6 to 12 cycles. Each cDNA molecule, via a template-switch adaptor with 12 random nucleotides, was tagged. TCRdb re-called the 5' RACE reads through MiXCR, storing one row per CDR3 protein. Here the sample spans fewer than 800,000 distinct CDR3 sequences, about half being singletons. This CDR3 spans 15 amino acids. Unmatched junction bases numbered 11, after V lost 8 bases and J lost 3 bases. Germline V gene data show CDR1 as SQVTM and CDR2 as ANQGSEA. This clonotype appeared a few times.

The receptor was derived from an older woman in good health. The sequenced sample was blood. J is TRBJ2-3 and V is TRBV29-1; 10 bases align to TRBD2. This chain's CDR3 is CSSTGLSGRTDTQYF. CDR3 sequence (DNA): TGCAGCTCCACCGGACTTAGCGGGAGGACAGATACGCAGTATTTT.